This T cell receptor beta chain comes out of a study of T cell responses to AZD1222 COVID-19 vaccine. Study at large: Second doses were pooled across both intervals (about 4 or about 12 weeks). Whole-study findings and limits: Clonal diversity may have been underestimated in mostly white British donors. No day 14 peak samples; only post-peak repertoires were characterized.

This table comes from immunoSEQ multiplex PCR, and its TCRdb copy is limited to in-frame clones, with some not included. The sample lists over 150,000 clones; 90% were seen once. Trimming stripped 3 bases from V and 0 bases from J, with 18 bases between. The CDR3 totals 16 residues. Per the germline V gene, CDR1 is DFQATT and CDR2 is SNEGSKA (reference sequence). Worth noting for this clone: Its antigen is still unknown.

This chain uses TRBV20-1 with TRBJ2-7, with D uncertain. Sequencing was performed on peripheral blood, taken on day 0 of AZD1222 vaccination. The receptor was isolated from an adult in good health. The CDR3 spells CSASSVRAISSYEQYF. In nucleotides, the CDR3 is TGCAGTGCTAGTAGTGTCCGGGCTATAAGCTCCTACGAGCAGTACTTC.